This T cell receptor beta chain was captured in a study of cytomegalovirus exposure and HLA in healthy donors. The CDR3 runs 14 residues. Per germline, CDR1 SGHDN and CDR2 FVKESK. The V and J ends lost 4 bases and 3 bases, in that order; junction bases with no gene match: 4. Use of 60 Vbeta and 13 Jbeta primers characterized the PCR. Method: immunoSEQ multiplex PCR; TCRdb's copy keeps in-frame clones and lacks some. The top ten hold roughly 0.75% of the sample, which has around 170,000 clones, roughly four fifths seen once. The TCR was taken from a woman under 30 in good health and CMV-seronegative. This chain connects TRBV14 to TRBJ2-7; TRBD2 matches at 9 bases. The sample was PBMCs. The CDR3 bases are TGTGCCAGCAGCCTAAGACTAGCGGTCTACGAGCAGTACTTC. Translating gives CASSLRLAVYEQYF.